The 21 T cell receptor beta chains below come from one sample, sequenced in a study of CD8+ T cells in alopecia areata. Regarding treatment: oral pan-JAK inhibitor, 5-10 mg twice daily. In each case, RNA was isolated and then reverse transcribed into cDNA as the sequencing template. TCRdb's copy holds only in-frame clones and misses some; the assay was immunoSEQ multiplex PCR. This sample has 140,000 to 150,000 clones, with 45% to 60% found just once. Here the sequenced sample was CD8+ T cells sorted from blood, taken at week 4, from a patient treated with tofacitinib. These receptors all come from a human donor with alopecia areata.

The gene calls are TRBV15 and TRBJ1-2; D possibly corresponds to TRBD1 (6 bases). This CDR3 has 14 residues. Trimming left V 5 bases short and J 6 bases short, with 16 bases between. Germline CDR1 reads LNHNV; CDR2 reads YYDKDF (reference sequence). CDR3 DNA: TGTGCCACCAGCTTAAAAGAGGGGGGAGATGGCTACACCTTC. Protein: CATSLKEGGDGYTF.

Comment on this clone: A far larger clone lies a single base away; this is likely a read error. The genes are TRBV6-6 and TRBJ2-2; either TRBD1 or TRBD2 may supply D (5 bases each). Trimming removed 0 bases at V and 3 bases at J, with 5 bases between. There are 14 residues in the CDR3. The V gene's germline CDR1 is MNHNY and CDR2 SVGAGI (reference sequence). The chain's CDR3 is CASSYSGDTGELFF. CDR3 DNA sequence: TGTGCCAGCAGTTACTCGGGGGACACCGGGGAGCTGTTTTTT.

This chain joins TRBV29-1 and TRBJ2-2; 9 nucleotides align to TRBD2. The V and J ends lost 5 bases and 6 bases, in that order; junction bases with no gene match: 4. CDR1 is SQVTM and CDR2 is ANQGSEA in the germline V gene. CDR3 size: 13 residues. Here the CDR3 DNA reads TGCAGCGTTCGGACTAGCGAATCCGGGGAGCTGTTTTTT. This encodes CSVRTSESGELFF.

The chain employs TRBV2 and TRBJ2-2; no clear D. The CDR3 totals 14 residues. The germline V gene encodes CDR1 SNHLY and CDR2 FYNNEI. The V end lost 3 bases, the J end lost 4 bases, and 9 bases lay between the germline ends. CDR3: CASSDSYVTGELFF. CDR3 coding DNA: TGTGCCAGCAGTGACAGTTACGTCACCGGGGAGCTGTTTTTT.

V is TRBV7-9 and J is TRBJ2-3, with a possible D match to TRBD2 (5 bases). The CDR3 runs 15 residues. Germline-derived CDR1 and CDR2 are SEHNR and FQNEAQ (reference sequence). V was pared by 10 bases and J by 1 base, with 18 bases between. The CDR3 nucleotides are TGTGCCATTCAGCTTATCGCGGGCCGCACAGATACGCAGTATTTT. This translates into CAIQLIAGRTDTQYF. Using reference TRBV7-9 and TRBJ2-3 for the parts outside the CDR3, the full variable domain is DTGVSQNPRHKITKRGQNVTFRCDPISEHNRLYWYRQTLGQGPEFLTYFQNEAQLEKSRLLSDRFSAERPKGSFSTLEIQRTEQGDSAMYLCAIQLIAGRTDTQYFGPGTRLTVL.

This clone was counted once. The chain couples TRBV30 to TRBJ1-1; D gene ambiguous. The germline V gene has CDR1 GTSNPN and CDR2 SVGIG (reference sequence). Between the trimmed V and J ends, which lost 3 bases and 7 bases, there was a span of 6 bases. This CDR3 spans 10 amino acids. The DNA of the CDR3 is TGTGCCTGGAGCGCTGGTGAAGCTTTCTTT. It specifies CAWSAGEAFF.

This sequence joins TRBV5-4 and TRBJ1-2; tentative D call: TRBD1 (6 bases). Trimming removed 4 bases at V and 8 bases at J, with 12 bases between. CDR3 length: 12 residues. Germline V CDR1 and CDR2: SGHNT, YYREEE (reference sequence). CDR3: CASSEWTDGYTF. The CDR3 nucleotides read TGTGCCAGCAGCGAGTGGACAGACGGCTACACCTTC.

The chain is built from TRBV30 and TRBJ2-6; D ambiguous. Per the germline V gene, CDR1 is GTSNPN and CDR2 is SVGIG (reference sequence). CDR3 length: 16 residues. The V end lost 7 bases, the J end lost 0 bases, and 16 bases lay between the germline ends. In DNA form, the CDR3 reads TGTGCCTTGAAAACCGGGCCGTACTCTGGGGCCAACGTCCTGACTTTC. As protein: CALKTGPYSGANVLTF.

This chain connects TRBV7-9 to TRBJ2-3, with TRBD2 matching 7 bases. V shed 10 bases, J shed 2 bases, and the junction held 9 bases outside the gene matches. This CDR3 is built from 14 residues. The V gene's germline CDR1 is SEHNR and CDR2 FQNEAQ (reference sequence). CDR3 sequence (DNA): TGTGCCACCTGGGAGCGGGGATACACAGATACGCAGTATTTT. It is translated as CATWERGYTDTQYF.

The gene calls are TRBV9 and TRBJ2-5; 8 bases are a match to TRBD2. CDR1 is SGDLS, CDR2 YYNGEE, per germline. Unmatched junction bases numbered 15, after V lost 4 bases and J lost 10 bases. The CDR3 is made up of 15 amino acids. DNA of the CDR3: TGTGCCAGCAGCTCTTCTAGCGGGCGGGGGAGTTACCAGTACTTC. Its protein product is CASSSSSGRGSYQYF. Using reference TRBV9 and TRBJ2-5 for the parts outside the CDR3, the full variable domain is DSGVTQTPKHLITATGQRVTLRCSPRSGDLSVYWYQQSLDQGLQFLIQYYNGEERAKGNILERFSAQQFPDLHSELNLSSLELGDSALYFCASSSSSGRGSYQYFGPGTRLLVL.

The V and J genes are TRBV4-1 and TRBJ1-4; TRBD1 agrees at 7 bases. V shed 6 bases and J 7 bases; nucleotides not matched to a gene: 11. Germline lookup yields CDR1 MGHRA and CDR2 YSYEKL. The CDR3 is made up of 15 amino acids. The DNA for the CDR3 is TGCGCCAGCAGACAAACCGGGACAGTCCTTGAAAAACTGTTTTTT. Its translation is CASRQTGTVLEKLFF.

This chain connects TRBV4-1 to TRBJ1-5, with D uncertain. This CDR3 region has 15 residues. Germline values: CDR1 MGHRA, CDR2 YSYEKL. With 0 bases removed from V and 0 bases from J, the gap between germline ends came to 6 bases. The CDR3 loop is CASSQEYYSNQPQHF. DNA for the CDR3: TGCGCCAGCAGCCAAGAGTACTATAGCAATCAGCCCCAGCATTTT.

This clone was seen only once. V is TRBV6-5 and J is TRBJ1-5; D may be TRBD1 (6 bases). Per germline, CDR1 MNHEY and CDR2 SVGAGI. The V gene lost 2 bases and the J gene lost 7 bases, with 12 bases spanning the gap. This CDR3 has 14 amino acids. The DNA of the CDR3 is TGTGCCAGCAGTTACGGGGGGGGCGTCCAGCCCCAGCATTTT. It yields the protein CASSYGGGVQPQHF.

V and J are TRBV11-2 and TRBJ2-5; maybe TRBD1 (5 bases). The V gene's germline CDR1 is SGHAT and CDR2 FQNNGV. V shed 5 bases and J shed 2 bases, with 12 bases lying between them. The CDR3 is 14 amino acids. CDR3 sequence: CASSPRTPQETQYF. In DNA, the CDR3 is TGTGCCAGCAGCCCCCGGACACCACAAGAGACCCAGTACTTC.

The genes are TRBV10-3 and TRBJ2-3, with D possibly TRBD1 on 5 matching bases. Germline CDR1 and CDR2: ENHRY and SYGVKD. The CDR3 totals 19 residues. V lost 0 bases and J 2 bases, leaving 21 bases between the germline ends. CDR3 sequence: CAISESPSGFWIDTDTQYF. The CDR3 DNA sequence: TGTGCCATCAGTGAGTCGCCCTCAGGGTTCTGGATCGACACAGATACGCAGTATTTT.

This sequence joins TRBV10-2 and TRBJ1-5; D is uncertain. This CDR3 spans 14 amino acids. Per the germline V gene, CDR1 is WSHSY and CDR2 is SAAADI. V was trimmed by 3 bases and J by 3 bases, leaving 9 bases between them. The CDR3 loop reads CASSDGQINQPQHF. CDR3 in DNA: TGCGCCAGCAGTGACGGCCAGATCAATCAGCCCCAGCATTTT.

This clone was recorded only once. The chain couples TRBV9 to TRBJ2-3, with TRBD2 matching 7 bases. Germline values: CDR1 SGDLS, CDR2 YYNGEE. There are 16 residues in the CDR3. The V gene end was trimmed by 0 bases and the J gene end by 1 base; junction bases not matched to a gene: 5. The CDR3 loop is CASSVVSGGGTDTQYF. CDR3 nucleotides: TGTGCCAGCAGCGTAGTGTCGGGGGGAGGCACAGATACGCAGTATTTT. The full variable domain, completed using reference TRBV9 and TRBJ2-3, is DSGVTQTPKHLITATGQRVTLRCSPRSGDLSVYWYQQSLDQGLQFLIQYYNGEERAKGNILERFSAQQFPDLHSELNLSSLELGDSALYFCASSVVSGGGTDTQYFGPGTRLTVL.

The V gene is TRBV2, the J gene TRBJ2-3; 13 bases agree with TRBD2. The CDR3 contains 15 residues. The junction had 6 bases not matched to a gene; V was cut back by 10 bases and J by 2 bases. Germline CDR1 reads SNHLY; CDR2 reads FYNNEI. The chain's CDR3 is CATEGLAGITDTQYF. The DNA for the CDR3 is TGTGCCACCGAGGGACTAGCGGGGATCACAGATACGCAGTATTTT.

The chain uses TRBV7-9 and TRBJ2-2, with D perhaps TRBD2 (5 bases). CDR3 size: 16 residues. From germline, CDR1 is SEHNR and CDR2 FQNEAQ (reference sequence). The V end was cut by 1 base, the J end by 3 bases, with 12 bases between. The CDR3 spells CASSLVGSPYTGELFF. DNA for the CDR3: TGTGCCAGCAGCTTAGTAGGGAGTCCGTACACCGGGGAGCTGTTTTTT.

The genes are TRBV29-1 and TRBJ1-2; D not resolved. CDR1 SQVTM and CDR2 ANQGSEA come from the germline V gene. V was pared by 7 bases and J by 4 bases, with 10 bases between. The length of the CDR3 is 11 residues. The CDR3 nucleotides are TGCAGCGCTCCGCTCCTCTATGGCTACACCTTC. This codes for CSAPLLYGYTF.

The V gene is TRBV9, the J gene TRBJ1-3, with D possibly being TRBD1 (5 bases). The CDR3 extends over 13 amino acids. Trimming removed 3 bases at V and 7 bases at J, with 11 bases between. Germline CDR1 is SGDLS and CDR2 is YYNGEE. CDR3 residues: CASSALGGNTIYF. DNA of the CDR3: TGTGCCAGCAGCGCCCTTGGGGGTAACACCATATATTTT.